The 21 T cell receptor beta chains below come from one sample, sequenced in a study of T cell repertoires in ileal Crohn's disease. Assay: immunoSEQ multiplex PCR; the TCRdb copy retains only in-frame clones and omits some. Here the sample spans a few hundred clones, 81% being singletons. Sequenced sample: ileal tissue. Receptors were obtained from an adult with Crohn's disease.

This chain connects TRBV7-2 to TRBJ2-7; D remains unclear. Germline CDR1 reads SGHTA; CDR2 reads FQGNSA. The CDR3 runs 13 residues. V was clipped by 4 bases and J by 7 bases, with 14 bases between them. The CDR3 reads CASSSHLLREQYF. In DNA form, the CDR3 reads TGTGCCAGCAGCTCCCACCTCTTACGGGAGCAGTACTTC.

The chain joins TRBV4-1 to TRBJ1-6; 7 bases are a match to TRBD1. After removal of 3 bases from V and 0 bases from J, the junction contained 2 bases not matched to a gene. Per the germline V gene, CDR1 is MGHRA and CDR2 is YSYEKL. The CDR3 runs 16 residues. The DNA for the CDR3 is TGCGCCAGCAGCCAGAGGGACAGCTCCTATAATTCACCCCTCCACTTT. Its translation is CASSQRDSSYNSPLHF.

This chain joins TRBV6-5 and TRBJ2-5; perhaps TRBD1 as D (6 bases). Germline CDR1 is MNHEY and CDR2 is SVGAGI. The germline V and J ends were trimmed by 2 bases and 4 bases, with 14 bases remaining between them. The CDR3 sequence is 15 residues long. CDR3 sequence: CASSYIRGEGETQYF. The CDR3 region has the DNA TGTGCCAGCAGTTACATCAGGGGAGAGGGAGAGACCCAGTACTTC.

The V and J genes are TRBV2 and TRBJ1-1; D ambiguous. The germline CDR1 and CDR2 sequences are SNHLY and FYNNEI. This CDR3 is built from 15 residues. V was cut by 2 bases and J by 3 bases, with 13 bases left in between. CDR3 sequence (DNA): TGTGCCAGCAGTGAATTTAACGGGGAGCACACTGAAGCTTTCTTT. Amino acid sequence: CASSEFNGEHTEAFF.

The rearrangement links TRBV27 to TRBJ2-7; 9 bases agree with TRBD1. This CDR3 has 13 residues. J gave up 0 bases and V 6 bases, and 0 bases lay outside the gene matches. Germline CDR1 reads MNHEY; CDR2 reads SMNVEV (reference sequence). Here the CDR3 DNA reads TGTGCCAGCAGGACAGGGGGCTCCTACGAGCAGTACGTC. Its protein product is CASRTGGSYEQYV.

This chain links TRBV19 with TRBJ1-1; 7 nucleotides line up with TRBD1. CDR1 is LNHDA, CDR2 SQIVND, per germline (reference sequence). V shed 6 bases and J 4 bases; nucleotides not matched to a gene: 14. The CDR3 contains 16 residues. The CDR3 sequence: CASRTGQMPLGTEAFF. CDR3 coding DNA: TGTGCCAGTAGAACGGGACAGATGCCCCTAGGCACTGAAGCTTTCTTT.

This clone occurred once. The chain recombines TRBV28 with TRBJ1-2, with D tentatively TRBD1 (5 bases). Germline lookup yields CDR1 MDHEN and CDR2 SYDVKM. The CDR3 extends over 13 amino acids. Trimming stripped 3 bases from V and 5 bases from J, with 10 bases between. CDR3: CASSLGGEYGYTF. The CDR3 bases are TGTGCCAGCAGTTTGGGAGGGGAATATGGCTACACCTTC.

The V gene is TRBV7-9, the J gene TRBJ2-6; 8 bases align to TRBD1. J lost 2 bases, V lost 5 bases, and 11 bases had no gene match. CDR3 length: 18 amino acids. Germline values: CDR1 SEHNR, CDR2 FQNEAQ (reference sequence). The CDR3 nucleotides are TGTGCCAGCAGCCCAGAAGACAGGGGCCTACCTGGGGCCAACGTCCTGACTTTC. It translates to CASSPEDRGLPGANVLTF.

V usage is TRBV6-1 and J usage is TRBJ2-5; TRBD2 is a possible D gene (5 bases). This CDR3 has 13 residues. Trimming left V 0 bases short and J 5 bases short, with 7 bases between. In germline, CDR1 is MNHNS, CDR2 SASEGT. The CDR3 DNA reads TGTGCCAGCAGTGAAGCCTCGGGGGAGACCCAGTACTTC. It is translated as CASSEASGETQYF.

This chain uses TRBV28 with TRBJ2-7; TRBD1 aligns across 8 bases. The germline V gene encodes CDR1 MDHEN and CDR2 SYDVKM. This CDR3 spans 15 amino acids. V was pared by 2 bases and J by 1 base, with 4 bases of the junction left unmatched. CDR3 sequence (DNA): TGTGCCAGCAGTTTAGCAGGGGACAGGTCCTACGAGCAGTACGTC. Translation: CASSLAGDRSYEQYV.

V is TRBV10-3 and J is TRBJ2-2; TRBD2 matches at 7 bases. This CDR3 is built from 14 residues. V dropped 10 bases and J dropped 7; count of bases not matched to a gene: 12. CDR1 and CDR2 from the germline V gene are ENHRY and SYGVKD. The chain's CDR3 is CATRGLEYDGELFF. CDR3 DNA sequence: TGTGCCACCAGAGGACTAGAATATGACGGGGAGCTGTTTTTT.

V usage is TRBV4-3 and J usage is TRBJ1-1; possibly TRBD1 for D (5 bases). The V end was cut by 1 base, the J end by 5 bases, with 11 bases between. CDR3 length: 14 amino acids. The germline V gene encodes CDR1 LGHNA and CDR2 YSLEER. The CDR3 spells CASSQAIGGTEAFF. The DNA of the CDR3 is TGCGCCAGCAGCCAAGCCATCGGGGGAACTGAAGCTTTCTTT.

The chain links TRBV7-2 to TRBJ2-5; TRBD2 matches at 12 bases. This CDR3 is built from 18 residues. The germline V gene has CDR1 SGHTA and CDR2 FQGNSA. The V and J ends lost 5 bases and 2 bases, in that order; junction bases with no gene match: 12. The CDR3 coding sequence is TGTGCCAGCAGCCCCCTAGCGGGGGGGCCAAGGAGACAAGAGACCCAGTACTTC. This sequence encodes CASSPLAGGPRRQETQYF.

The chain recombines TRBV7-9 with TRBJ2-3; D ambiguous. V lost 6 bases and J lost 4, with 11 bases in between. The V gene's germline CDR1 is SEHNR and CDR2 FQNEAQ (reference sequence). The CDR3 is 13 amino acids. CDR3 DNA sequence: TGTGCCAGCAGGCTTCCGGTCTCAGATACGCAGTATTTT. Protein product: CASRLPVSDTQYF.

The chain is built from TRBV7-9 and TRBJ2-7, with D tentatively TRBD1 (6 bases). Germline-derived CDR1 and CDR2 are SEHNR and FQNEAQ (reference sequence). The CDR3 runs 13 residues. The V and J ends lost 1 base and 4 bases respectively, with 8 bases between them. In DNA form, the CDR3 reads TGTGCCAGCAGCTTAGGGACAGTATACGAGCAGTACTTC. It specifies CASSLGTVYEQYF.

The chain carries TRBV27 and TRBJ2-1, with TRBD2 matching 7 bases. The CDR3 has 15 residues. Trimming removed 5 bases from V and 9 bases from J; junction bases left unmatched: 13. Germline V gives CDR1 MNHEY, CDR2 SMNVEV (reference sequence). For the CDR3, the DNA is TGTGCCAGCAGTCCAATTTTAGCGGGCGGGTCTGAGCAGTTCTTC. It translates to CASSPILAGGSEQFF.

There are a few counts of this clone. V gene TRBV28 combines with J gene TRBJ1-1, with D possibly TRBD1 on 6 matching bases. This CDR3 region has 16 residues. Between the trimmed V and J ends, which lost 6 bases and 5 bases, there was a span of 22 bases. Germline V gene sequence: CDR1 MDHEN, CDR2 SYDVKM. The CDR3 region has the DNA TGTGCCAGCAGCCCGCCTTACAGGGAGATCGGTACTGAAGCTTTCTTT. It yields the protein CASSPPYREIGTEAFF.

The chain joins TRBV9 to TRBJ2-5, with D possibly matching TRBD1 (5 bases). V was trimmed by 1 base and J by 5 bases, leaving 18 bases between them. The CDR3 runs to 16 residues. Germline CDR1 and CDR2: SGDLS and YYNGEE. CDR3 sequence reads: CASSVFESGRAETQYF. CDR3 nucleotide sequence: TGTGCCAGCAGCGTATTCGAGTCCGGCAGGGCGGAGACCCAGTACTTC.

The CDR3 coding sequence is TGCGCCAGCAGCCCTTCCGGGACAGGGATGAACACTGAAGCTTTCTTT. Amino acids: CASSPSGTGMNTEAFF. The V call is TRBV4-3, the J call TRBJ1-1; TRBD1 matches 9 bases. This CDR3 region has 16 residues. V dropped 4 bases and J dropped 0; count of bases not matched to a gene: 6. Per the germline V gene, CDR1 is LGHNA and CDR2 is YSLEER.

The J gene is TRBJ2-7, the V gene TRBV19, with 13 bases identical to TRBD2. Germline loops: CDR1 LNHDA, CDR2 SQIVND (reference sequence). The CDR3 totals 16 residues. With 3 bases clipped from V and 0 bases from J, the junction kept 2 bases outside the gene matches. CDR3 sequence reads: CASSIGLAGDSYEQYF. As DNA, the CDR3 is TGTGCCAGTAGTATTGGACTAGCGGGGGACTCCTACGAGCAGTACTTC.

This clone showed up just a few times. Distinct nucleotide sequences in the sample also encode this CDR3. CDR3: CASSLRGLGYGYTF. CDR3 nucleotide sequence: TGTGCCAGCAGCCTTAGGGGTTTGGGCTATGGCTACACCTTC. The chain is built from TRBV5-4 and TRBJ1-2; D might be TRBD1 (5 bases). Trimming removed 4 bases from V and 4 bases from J, with 14 bases in between. The length of the CDR3 is 14 residues. CDR1 SGHNT and CDR2 YYREEE come from the germline V gene (reference sequence).